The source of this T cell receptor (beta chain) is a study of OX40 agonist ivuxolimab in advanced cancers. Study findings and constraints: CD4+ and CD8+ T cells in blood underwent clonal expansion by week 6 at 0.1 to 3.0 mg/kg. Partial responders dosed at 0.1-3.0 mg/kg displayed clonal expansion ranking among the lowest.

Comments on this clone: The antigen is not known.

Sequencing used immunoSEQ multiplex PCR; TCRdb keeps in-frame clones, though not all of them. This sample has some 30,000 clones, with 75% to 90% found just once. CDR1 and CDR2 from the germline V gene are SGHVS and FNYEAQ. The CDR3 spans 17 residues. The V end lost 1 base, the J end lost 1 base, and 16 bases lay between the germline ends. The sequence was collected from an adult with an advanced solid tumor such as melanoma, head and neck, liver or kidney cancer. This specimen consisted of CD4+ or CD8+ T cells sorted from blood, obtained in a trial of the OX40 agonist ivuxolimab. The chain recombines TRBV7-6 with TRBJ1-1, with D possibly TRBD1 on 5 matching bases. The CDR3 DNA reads TGTGCCAGCAGCTTAGGACAATCGAGGGGAGCGAACACTGAAGCTTTCTTT. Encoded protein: CASSLGQSRGANTEAFF. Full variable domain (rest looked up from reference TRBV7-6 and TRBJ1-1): GAGVSQSPRYKVTKRGQDVALRCDPISGHVSLYWYRQALGQGPEFLTYFNYEAQQDKSGLPNDRFSAERPEGSISTLTIQRTEQRDSAMYRCASSLGQSRGANTEAFFGQGTRLTVV.